These T cell receptor beta chains were read from a single sample in a study of cytomegalovirus exposure and HLA in healthy donors. Clones were read by immunoSEQ multiplex PCR, and TCRdb kept only the in-frame ones, dropping some. The table records around 170,000 clones, around three quarters of them present only once. Input material: PBMCs. The receptors were sampled from a woman in her twenties or thirties in good health and CMV-seronegative. Both conserved end residues are part of each CDR3. The order of the fields is clone size, D gene, J gene, V gene, CDR3 DNA, CDR3 protein. The D gene is left open where the match is weak. Not all rows give a size; the values are once, few, many and, for expanded clones, a class.

>.|.|TRBJ2-1|TRBV7-3
TGTGCCAGCAGCGCAGGAGGTTCGAGCTCCTACAATGAGCAGTTCTTC
CASSAGGSSSYNEQFF
>.|.|TRBJ2-1|TRBV5-1
TGCGCCAGCAGCTTGGTGTCACAGGCCTCCAATGAGCAGTTCTTC
CASSLVSQASNEQFF
>.|.|TRBJ2-4|TRBV2
TGTGCCAGCAGCATACAGGGAAAGGAAAACATTCAGTACTTC
CASSIQGKENIQYF
>.|TRBD1|TRBJ2-1|TRBV5-4
TGTGCCAGCAGACAAGACAGGGATCTCTACAATGAGCAGTTCTTC
CASRQDRDLYNEQFF
>.|.|TRBJ1-3|TRBV5-1
TGCGCCAGCAGCTTGTCGAGCTCTGGAAACACCATATATTTT
CASSLSSSGNTIYF
>.|.|TRBJ2-7|TRBV2
TGTGCCAGCAGTAATCGGGGAAGCTCCTACGAGCAGTACTTC
CASSNRGSSYEQYF
>.|.|TRBJ1-5|TRBV19
TGTGCCAGTATGGGGAGGGGGGCAATGAATCAGCCCCAGCATTTT
CASMGRGAMNQPQHF
>.|TRBD2|TRBJ2-1|TRBV6-1
TGTGCCAGCAGGACTAGCGGGGGGTCTAGGGAGCAGTTCTTC
CASRTSGGSREQFF
>.|.|TRBJ1-4|TRBV19
TGTGCCAGTAGTATCCCCGTCGAGGAAAAACTGTTTTTT
CASSIPVEEKLFF
>.|.|TRBJ1-2|TRBV7-9
TGTGCCAGCAGCCTCAGAGGGGGGGAAGGCTACACCTTC
CASSLRGGEGYTF
>.|TRBD1|TRBJ1-2|TRBV30
TGTGCCTGGAGTGTACCTTTCCGGGGCAGGGGGCGAAATGGCTACACCTTC
CAWSVPFRGRGRNGYTF
>.|.|TRBJ1-3|TRBV7-8
TGTGCCAGCAGCGTGCAGGGGTCCTCTGGAAACACCATATATTTT
CASSVQGSSGNTIYF
>.|.|TRBJ2-2|TRBV9
TGTGCCAGCAGCCCCGTTGGGGGGGGCGTTTCCTCGCGGCTGTTTTTT
CASSPVGGGVSSRLFF
>.|TRBD1|TRBJ2-5|TRBV5-6
TGTGCCAGCAGCTCTTCCCGGACAGGGGGCGAAGAGACCCAGTACTTC
CASSSSRTGGEETQYF
>few|TRBD2|TRBJ2-7|TRBV2
TGTGCCAGCAGTGGAGGTAGCGGGGCCTACGAGCAGTACTTC
CASSGGSGAYEQYF
>.|TRBD1|TRBJ1-1|TRBV30
TGTGCCTGGAGTATCGGGACAGGGCACACTGAAGCTTTCTTT
CAWSIGTGHTEAFF
>.|.|TRBJ2-5|TRBV7-9
TGTGCCAGCAGCTCAACTGGCGGACAAGAGACCCAGTACTTC
CASSSTGGQETQYF
>.|.|TRBJ2-3|TRBV5-1
TGCGCCAGCAGCTTTAGCCCCAACTCGGGGTCCACGCAGTATTTT
CASSFSPNSGSTQYF
>.|.|TRBJ1-6|TRBV7-9
TGTGCCAGCAGCTTAGCGGCCAATTCACCCCTCCACTTT
CASSLAANSPLHF
>.|.|TRBJ1-4|TRBV6-1
TGTGCCAGCAGCGAAGACGCAGGGGCGGGTGAAAAACTGTTTTTT
CASSEDAGAGEKLFF
>.|TRBD2|TRBJ2-3|TRBV19
TGTGCCAGTAGTATAGGAGCGGGGGGTACCTTTAGCACAGATACGCAGTATTTT
CASSIGAGGTFSTDTQYF
>once|.|TRBJ1-2|TRBV10-3
TGTGCCATCAGTGGGACTCCAGACAAGGATGGCTACACCTTC
CAISGTPDKDGYTF
>.|.|TRBJ1-1|TRBV5-1
TGCGCCAGCAGCTTTGGGAGGGGCACTGAAGCTTTCTTT
CASSFGRGTEAFF
>.|.|TRBJ2-1|TRBV6-1
TGTGCCAGCAGGCACAGGGAACTCAATGAGCAGTTCTTC
CASRHRELNEQFF
>once|TRBD1|TRBJ1-2|TRBV9
TGTGCCAGCAGCGTAGCCAGGGGGCTTGGCTATGGCTACACCTTC
CASSVARGLGYGYTF
>.|.|TRBJ1-3|TRBV7-3
TGTGCCAGCAGCTTAGGAGGTGGAAACACCATATATTTT
CASSLGGGNTIYF
>.|.|TRBJ1-2|TRBV5-1
TGCGCCAGCAGCTTAGTGGCGGGGCAGCGGGGCTACACCTTC
CASSLVAGQRGYTF
>.|.|TRBJ1-4|TRBV5-8
TGTGCCAGCAGTTCGACCGGGACTACAACTAATGAAAAACTGTTTTTT
CASSSTGTTTNEKLFF
>.|TRBD1|TRBJ1-1|TRBV29-1
TGCAGCGTCGGATCAGGGGGCGGGAACACTGAAGCTTTCTTT
CSVGSGGGNTEAFF
>.|.|TRBJ1-4|TRBV5-6
TGTGCCAGCAGCTTGACCGGGGAAGGTACAACTAATGAAAAACTGTTTTTT
CASSLTGEGTTNEKLFF
>.|TRBD1|TRBJ1-6|TRBV30
TGTGCATTGAATTACAGGGGCCAGAATTCACCCCTCCACTTT
CALNYRGQNSPLHF